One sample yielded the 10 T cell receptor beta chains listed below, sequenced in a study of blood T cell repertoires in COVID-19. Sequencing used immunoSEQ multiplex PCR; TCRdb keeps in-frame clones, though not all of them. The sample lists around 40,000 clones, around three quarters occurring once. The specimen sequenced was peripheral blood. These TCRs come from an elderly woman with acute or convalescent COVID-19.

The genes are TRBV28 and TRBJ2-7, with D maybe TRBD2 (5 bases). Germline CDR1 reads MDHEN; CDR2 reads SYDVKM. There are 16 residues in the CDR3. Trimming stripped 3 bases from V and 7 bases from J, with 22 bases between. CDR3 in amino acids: CASSFGDVGAAWEQYF. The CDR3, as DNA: TGTGCCAGCAGTTTTGGGGATGTGGGAGCTGCATGGGAGCAGTACTTC.

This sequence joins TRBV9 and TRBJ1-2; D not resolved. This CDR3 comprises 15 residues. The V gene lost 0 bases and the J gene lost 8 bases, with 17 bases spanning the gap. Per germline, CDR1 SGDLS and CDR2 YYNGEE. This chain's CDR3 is CASSVVAGGLRGYTF. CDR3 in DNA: TGTGCCAGCAGCGTAGTGGCCGGCGGCCTCCGCGGCTACACCTTC. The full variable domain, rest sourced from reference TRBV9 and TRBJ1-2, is DSGVTQTPKHLITATGQRVTLRCSPRSGDLSVYWYQQSLDQGLQFLIQYYNGEERAKGNILERFSAQQFPDLHSELNLSSLELGDSALYFCASSVVAGGLRGYTFGSGTRLTVV.

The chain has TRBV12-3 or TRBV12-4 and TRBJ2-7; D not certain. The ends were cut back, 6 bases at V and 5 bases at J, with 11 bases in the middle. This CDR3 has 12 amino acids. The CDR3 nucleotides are TGTGCCAGCAGCCTCTTTCGCGACGAGCAGTACTTC. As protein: CASSLFRDEQYF.

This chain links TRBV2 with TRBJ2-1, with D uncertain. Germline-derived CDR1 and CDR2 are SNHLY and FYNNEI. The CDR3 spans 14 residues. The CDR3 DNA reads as TGTGCGACCGCAGGCGTTTCCTCCTACAATGAGCAGTTCTTC. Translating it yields CATAGVSSYNEQFF.

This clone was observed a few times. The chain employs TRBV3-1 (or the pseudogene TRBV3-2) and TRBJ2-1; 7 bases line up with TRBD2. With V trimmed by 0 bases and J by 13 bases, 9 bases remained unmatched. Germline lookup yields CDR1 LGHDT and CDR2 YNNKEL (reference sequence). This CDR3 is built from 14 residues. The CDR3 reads CASSQEFRTRVQFF. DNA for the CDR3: TGTGCCAGCAGCCAAGAATTTAGGACTAGAGTACAGTTCTTC.

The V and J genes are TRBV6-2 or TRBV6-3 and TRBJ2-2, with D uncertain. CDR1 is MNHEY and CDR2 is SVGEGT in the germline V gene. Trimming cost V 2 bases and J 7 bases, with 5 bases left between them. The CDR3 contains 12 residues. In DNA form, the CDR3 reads TGTGCCAGCAGTTACCGGTACGGGGAGCTGTTTTTT. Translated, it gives CASSYRYGELFF.

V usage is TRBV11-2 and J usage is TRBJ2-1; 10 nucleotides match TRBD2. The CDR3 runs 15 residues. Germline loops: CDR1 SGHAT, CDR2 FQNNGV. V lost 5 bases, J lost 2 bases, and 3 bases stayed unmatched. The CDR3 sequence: CASSPSGRAYNEQFF. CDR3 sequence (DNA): TGTGCCAGCAGCCCCAGCGGGAGGGCCTACAATGAGCAGTTCTTC.

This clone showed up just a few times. CDR3 in amino acids: CASSPQGDLGYGYTF. DNA for the CDR3: TGCGCCAGCAGCCCCCAGGGGGATTTGGGCTATGGCTACACCTTC. This chain uses TRBV5-1 with TRBJ1-2, with 7 bases lining up with TRBD1. Germline CDR1 and CDR2: SGHRS and YFSETQ. This CDR3 comprises 15 residues. The junction had 10 bases not matched to a gene; V was cut back by 4 bases and J by 4 bases.

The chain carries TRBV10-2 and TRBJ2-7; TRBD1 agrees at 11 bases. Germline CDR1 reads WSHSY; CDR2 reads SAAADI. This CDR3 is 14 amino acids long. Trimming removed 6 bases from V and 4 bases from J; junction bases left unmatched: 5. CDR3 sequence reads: CASSPRDRGYEQYF. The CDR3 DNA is TGCGCCAGCAGCCCCCGGGACAGGGGGTACGAGCAGTACTTC.

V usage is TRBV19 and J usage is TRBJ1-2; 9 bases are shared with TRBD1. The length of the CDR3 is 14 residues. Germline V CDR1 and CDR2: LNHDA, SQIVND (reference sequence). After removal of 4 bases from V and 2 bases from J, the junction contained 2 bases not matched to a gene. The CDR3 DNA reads TGTGCCAGTAGTAGGGGACAGGGAAACTATGGCTACACCTTC. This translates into CASSRGQGNYGYTF.